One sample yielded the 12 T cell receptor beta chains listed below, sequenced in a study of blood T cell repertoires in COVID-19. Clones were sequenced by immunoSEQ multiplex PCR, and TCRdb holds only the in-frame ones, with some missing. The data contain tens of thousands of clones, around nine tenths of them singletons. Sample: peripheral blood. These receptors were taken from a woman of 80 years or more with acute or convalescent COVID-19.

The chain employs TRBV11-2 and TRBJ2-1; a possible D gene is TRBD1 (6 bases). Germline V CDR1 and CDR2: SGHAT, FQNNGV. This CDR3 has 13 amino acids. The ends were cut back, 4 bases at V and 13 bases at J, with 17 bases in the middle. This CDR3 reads CASSSPPYRAQFF. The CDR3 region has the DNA TGTGCCAGCAGCTCTCCCCCTTACAGGGCCCAGTTCTTC.

In nucleotides, the CDR3 is TGTGCCAGCAGCTTCTCCACCGGGAAGATGGCATCTTTCTTT. Its translation is CASSFSTGKMASFF. The V gene is TRBV7-9, the J gene TRBJ1-1; D gene uncertain. Trimming removed 3 bases from V and 12 bases from J, with 20 bases in between. Germline V gives CDR1 SEHNR, CDR2 FQNEAQ (reference sequence). The CDR3 consists of 14 residues.

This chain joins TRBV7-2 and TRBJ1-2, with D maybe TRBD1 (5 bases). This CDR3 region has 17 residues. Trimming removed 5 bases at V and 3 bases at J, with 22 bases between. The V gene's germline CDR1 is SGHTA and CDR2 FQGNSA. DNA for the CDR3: TGTGCCAGCAGCCTTAGAGCAGGGATGTCACCATACTATGGCTACACCTTC. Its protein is CASSLRAGMSPYYGYTF.

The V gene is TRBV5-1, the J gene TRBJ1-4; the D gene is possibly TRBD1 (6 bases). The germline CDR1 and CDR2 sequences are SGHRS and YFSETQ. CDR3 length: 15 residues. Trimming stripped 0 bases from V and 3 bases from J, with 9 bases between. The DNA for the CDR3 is TGCGCCAGCAGCTTGGGGGCAGGGGCTAATGAAAAACTGTTTTTT. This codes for CASSLGAGANEKLFF.

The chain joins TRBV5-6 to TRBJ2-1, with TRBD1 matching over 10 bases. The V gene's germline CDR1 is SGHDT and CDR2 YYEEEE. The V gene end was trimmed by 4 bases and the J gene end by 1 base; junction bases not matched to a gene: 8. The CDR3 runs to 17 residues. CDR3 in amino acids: CASSRGTGQGSYNEQFF. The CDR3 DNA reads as TGTGCCAGCAGCCGCGGAACGGGACAGGGGTCCTACAATGAGCAGTTCTTC.

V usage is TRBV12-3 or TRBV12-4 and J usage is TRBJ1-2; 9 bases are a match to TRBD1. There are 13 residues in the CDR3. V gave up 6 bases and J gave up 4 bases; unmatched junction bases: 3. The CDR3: CASSRTGVYGYTF. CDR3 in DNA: TGTGCCAGCAGCCGGACAGGGGTCTATGGCTACACCTTC.

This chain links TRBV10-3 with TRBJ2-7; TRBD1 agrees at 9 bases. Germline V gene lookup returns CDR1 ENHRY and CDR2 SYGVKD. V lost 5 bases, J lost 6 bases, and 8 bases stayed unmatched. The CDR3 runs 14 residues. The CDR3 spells CAISPGQGLIEQYF. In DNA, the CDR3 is TGTGCCATCAGTCCGGGACAGGGATTGATCGAGCAGTACTTC.

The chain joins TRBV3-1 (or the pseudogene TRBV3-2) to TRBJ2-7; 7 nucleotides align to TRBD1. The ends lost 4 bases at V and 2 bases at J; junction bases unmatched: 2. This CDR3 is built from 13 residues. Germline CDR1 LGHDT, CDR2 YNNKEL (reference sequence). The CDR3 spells CASSRQGPYEQYF. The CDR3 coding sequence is TGTGCCAGCAGCCGACAGGGACCCTACGAGCAGTACTTC.

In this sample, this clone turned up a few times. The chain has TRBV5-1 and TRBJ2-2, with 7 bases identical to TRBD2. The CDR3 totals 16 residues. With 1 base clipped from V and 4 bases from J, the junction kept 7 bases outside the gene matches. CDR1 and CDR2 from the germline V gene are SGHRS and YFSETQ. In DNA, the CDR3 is TGCGCCAGCAGCTTGAGCTTGCCTAGCGGCACCGGGGAGCTGTTTTTT. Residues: CASSLSLPSGTGELFF.

The CDR3 loop reads CASSPTTGDAGYTF. The CDR3 coding sequence is TGTGCCAGCTCACCGACCACAGGGGACGCTGGCTACACCTTC. The chain carries TRBV18 and TRBJ1-2, with 7 nucleotides matching TRBD1. The CDR3 spans 14 residues. The V and J ends lost 3 bases and 7 bases, in that order; junction bases with no gene match: 8. CDR1 is KGHSH and CDR2 is LQKENI in the germline V gene.

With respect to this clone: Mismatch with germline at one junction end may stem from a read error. CDR3 coding DNA: TGTGCCAGTAGCACTCCAACCTACGGGCAGTACTTC. It is translated as CASSTPTYGQYF. This chain joins TRBV19 and TRBJ2-7; D remains unclear. The CDR3 totals 12 residues. CDR1 and CDR2 (germline): LNHDA, SQIVND (reference sequence). Combining the CDR3 with reference TRBV19 and TRBJ2-7 gives the whole variable domain DGGITQSPKYLFRKEGQNVTLSCEQNLNHDAMYWYRQDPGQGLRLIYYSQIVNDFQKGDIAEGYSVSREKKESFPLTVTSAQKNPTAFYLCASSTPTYGQYFGPGTRLTVT.

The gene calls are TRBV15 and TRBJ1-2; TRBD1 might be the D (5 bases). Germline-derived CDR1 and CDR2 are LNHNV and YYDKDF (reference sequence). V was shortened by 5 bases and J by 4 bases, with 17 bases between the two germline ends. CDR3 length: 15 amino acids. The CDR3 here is CATSLGQGPLYGYTF. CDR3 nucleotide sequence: TGTGCCACCAGCTTAGGACAAGGGCCCCTCTATGGCTACACCTTC.